The 25 T cell receptor beta chains given below trace back to one sample, sequenced in a study of blood T cell repertoires in COVID-19. The protocol was immunoSEQ multiplex PCR, while the TCRdb copy is restricted to in-frame clones and leaves out a portion. The table includes 150,000 to 200,000 clones, approximately 86% detected once. The sequencing input was peripheral blood. These receptors came from a man aged 60-69 years with acute or convalescent COVID-19.

The chain has TRBV7-9 and TRBJ1-1; D might be TRBD1 (5 bases). The CDR3 has 15 residues. With 1 base removed from V and 3 bases from J, the gap between germline ends came to 12 bases. The germline gives CDR1 SEHNR, CDR2 FQNEAQ (reference sequence). CDR3 in amino acids: CASSLVAGIDTEAFF. CDR3 nucleotides: TGTGCCAGCAGCTTAGTAGCAGGGATAGACACTGAAGCTTTCTTT.

In its sample, this clone was seen a few times. The chain recombines TRBV10-3 with TRBJ1-1; 7 bases are shared with TRBD1. CDR3 length equals 11 residues. Germline assignment: CDR1 ENHRY and CDR2 SYGVKD. V shed 6 bases and J 9 bases; nucleotides not matched to a gene: 4. CDR3 loop: CAIRDRSQAFF. The DNA for the CDR3 is TGTGCCATCAGGGACAGGAGCCAAGCTTTCTTT.

This clone has ten or more counts. The CDR3 region is CASSATVENEQFF. In DNA form, the CDR3 reads TGTGCCAGCAGCGCGACAGTGGAAAATGAGCAGTTCTTC. The V and J genes are TRBV6-6 and TRBJ2-1; a possible D gene is TRBD1 (5 bases). Germline CDR1 and CDR2: MNHNY and SVGAGI (reference sequence). This CDR3 contains 13 residues. Trimming took off 6 bases at V and 7 bases at J, with 13 bases between the two ends.

In its sample, this clone was seen once. V gene TRBV30 combines with J gene TRBJ1-2; D may be TRBD1 (6 bases). In germline, CDR1 is GTSNPN, CDR2 SVGIG (reference sequence). The CDR3 has 12 amino acids. Trimming removed 3 bases from V and 4 bases from J, with 9 bases in between. The chain's CDR3 is CAWRNRAYGYTF. Here the CDR3 DNA reads TGTGCCTGGAGAAACAGGGCCTATGGCTACACCTTC.

This sequence joins TRBV9 and TRBJ2-3; 13 positions agree with TRBD2. The CDR3 spans 17 residues. Looked up from germline, CDR1 is SGDLS and CDR2 is YYNGEE. Trimming cost V 4 bases and J 2 bases; bases outside gene matches: 7. CDR3 sequence reads: CASSPGTSGTLTDTQYF. For the CDR3, the DNA is TGTGCCAGCAGCCCCGGGACTAGCGGGACTCTCACAGATACGCAGTATTTT.

This clone was seen only a few times. The gene calls are TRBV6-5 and TRBJ2-2; 8 bases align to TRBD1. The CDR3 extends over 14 amino acids. The germline V gene encodes CDR1 MNHEY and CDR2 SVGAGI. V was clipped by 6 bases and J by 3 bases; unmatched bases: 3. CDR3 loop: CASRGQGYTGELFF. The CDR3 DNA is TGTGCCAGCAGAGGACAGGGCTACACCGGGGAGCTGTTTTTT.

The V and J genes are TRBV5-8 and TRBJ2-7; weak D call: TRBD1 (6 bases). V lost 1 base, J lost 2 bases, and 10 bases lay in between. Germline V CDR1 and CDR2: SGHTS, YDEGEE. The CDR3 is 14 residues long. The CDR3 nucleotides are TGTGCCAGCAGCTTGACCGGACAGACCTACGAGCAGTACTTC. It yields the protein CASSLTGQTYEQYF.

This rearrangement joins TRBV5-4 to TRBJ1-3; 9 positions agree with TRBD1. CDR1 SGHNT and CDR2 YYREEE come from the germline V gene (reference sequence). J gave up 1 base and V 2 bases, and 1 base lay outside the gene matches. This CDR3 contains 15 residues. The CDR3 region has the DNA TGTGCCAGCAGCTTTGGGACAGGGTCTGGAAACACCATATATTTT. Translation gives CASSFGTGSGNTIYF.

V and J are TRBV4-1 and TRBJ1-2; D call uncertain. Germline CDR1 is MGHRA and CDR2 is YSYEKL. Trimming took off 0 bases at V and 2 bases at J, with 10 bases between the two ends. The CDR3 has 15 residues. The CDR3 is CASSQDSAPNYGYTF. CDR3 in DNA: TGCGCCAGCAGCCAAGATAGCGCCCCAAACTATGGCTACACCTTC.

This sequence joins TRBV30 and TRBJ1-1; 7 nucleotides align to TRBD1. With 3 bases clipped from V and 10 bases from J, the junction kept 8 bases outside the gene matches. Germline values: CDR1 GTSNPN, CDR2 SVGIG (reference sequence). The CDR3 runs to 12 residues. CDR3 region: CAWRRDSEGAFF. The DNA for the CDR3 is TGTGCCTGGAGGAGGGACAGCGAAGGAGCTTTCTTT.

V is TRBV11-2 and J is TRBJ2-3; 12 nucleotides match TRBD1. Germline CDR1 is SGHAT and CDR2 is FQNNGV. This CDR3 region has 16 residues. Trimming took 5 bases from V and 5 from J; bases not matched to a gene: 8. The CDR3 region is CASSPGTGGWGDTQYF. The CDR3 DNA sequence: TGTGCCAGCAGCCCTGGGACAGGGGGCTGGGGAGATACGCAGTATTTT.

The V gene is TRBV6-5, the J gene TRBJ2-7, with D possibly TRBD1 on 5 matching bases. V was pared by 8 bases and J by 3 bases, with 20 bases between. The CDR3 totals 15 residues. CDR1 is MNHEY and CDR2 is SVGAGI in the germline V gene. The CDR3 loop reads CASSTVGASFYEQYF. The CDR3 bases are TGTGCCAGCTCAACGGTAGGGGCCAGCTTCTACGAGCAGTACTTC.

The rearrangement links TRBV3-1 (or the pseudogene TRBV3-2) to TRBJ2-5, with 11 bases matching TRBD1. Germline loops: CDR1 LGHDT, CDR2 YNNKEL (reference sequence). The CDR3 is 14 amino acids. Trimming took 2 bases from V and 7 from J; bases not matched to a gene: 3. The CDR3 spells CASSQSGTGGTQYF. As DNA, the CDR3 is TGTGCCAGCAGCCAATCTGGGACAGGGGGGACCCAGTACTTC.

This clone was counted a single time. The chain links TRBV24-1 to TRBJ2-1; 7 bases are shared with TRBD2. V was pared by 5 bases and J by 1 base, with 19 bases of the junction left unmatched. From germline, CDR1 is KGHDR and CDR2 SFDVKD. The CDR3 contains 20 residues. CDR3 loop: CATSASAPSREDGSYNEQFF. The CDR3 DNA is TGTGCCACCAGTGCCTCGGCCCCTTCCCGGGAGGACGGGTCCTACAATGAGCAGTTCTTC.

The chain recombines TRBV6-5 with TRBJ2-2, with 9 bases aligning to TRBD1. The CDR3 has 15 residues. V was clipped by 6 bases and J by 6 bases; unmatched bases: 8. The V gene's germline CDR1 is MNHEY and CDR2 SVGAGI. CDR3 amino acids: CASRGTGLGAGELFF. Written as DNA, the CDR3 is TGTGCCAGCAGGGGGACAGGGTTAGGCGCCGGGGAGCTGTTTTTT.

The CDR3 DNA reads as TGTGCCAGCAGTTTAAACAGGGGACGTGAAAAACTGTTTTTT. The encoded protein is CASSLNRGREKLFF. This chain uses TRBV27 with TRBJ1-4; 7 bases are shared with TRBD1. The CDR3 runs to 14 residues. V shed 2 bases and J 7 bases; nucleotides not matched to a gene: 4. Germline assignment: CDR1 MNHEY and CDR2 SMNVEV (reference sequence).

The chain links TRBV6-5 to TRBJ1-3, with TRBD1 matching 8 bases. Trimming took 7 bases from V and 4 from J; bases not matched to a gene: 6. This CDR3 region has 14 residues. Germline V gives CDR1 MNHEY, CDR2 SVGAGI. The CDR3 DNA reads as TGTGCCAGCACTAGCAGGGGGCGCGGAAACACCATATATTTT. Its protein product is CASTSRGRGNTIYF.

This chain connects TRBV30 to TRBJ1-6; D unclear. In germline, CDR1 is GTSNPN, CDR2 SVGIG (reference sequence). The CDR3 consists of 16 residues. V shed 3 bases and J shed 0 bases, with 12 bases lying between them. CDR3 protein: CAWSLRQSSYNSPLHF. As DNA, the CDR3 is TGTGCCTGGAGCCTCAGGCAGAGCTCCTATAATTCACCCCTCCACTTT.

The rearrangement links TRBV28 to TRBJ2-2; 7 nucleotides match TRBD2. After removal of 5 bases from V and 4 bases from J, the junction contained 7 bases not matched to a gene. CDR3 length: 15 amino acids. From germline, CDR1 is MDHEN and CDR2 SYDVKM. The CDR3 reads CASSGTRGFTGELFF. The CDR3 nucleotides read TGTGCCAGCAGTGGGACGCGGGGGTTCACCGGGGAGCTGTTTTTT.

The chain uses TRBV9 and TRBJ2-5; TRBD2 matches 13 bases. The CDR3 contains 16 residues. Germline values: CDR1 SGDLS, CDR2 YYNGEE. V shed 4 bases, J shed 3 bases, and the junction held 6 bases outside the gene matches. Written as DNA, the CDR3 is TGTGCCAGCAGCCCCCAAGGGACTAGCGGGAAAGAGACCCAGTACTTC. Its protein product is CASSPQGTSGKETQYF.

The chain employs TRBV28 and TRBJ2-3; D unresolved. CDR3 size: 15 residues. Looked up from germline, CDR1 is MDHEN and CDR2 is SYDVKM. V was shortened by 6 bases and J by 1 base, with 14 bases between the two germline ends. This chain's CDR3 is CASSSPGPGTDTQYF. DNA of the CDR3: TGTGCCAGCAGCTCCCCTGGCCCCGGCACAGATACGCAGTATTTT.

The V gene is TRBV7-9, the J gene TRBJ2-7, with no clear D. This CDR3 has 13 residues. Germline V gene lookup returns CDR1 SEHNR and CDR2 FQNEAQ (reference sequence). V shed 0 bases and J shed 3 bases, with 6 bases lying between them. The DNA for the CDR3 is TGTGCCAGCAGCTTAGCGAGTTACTACGAGCAGTACTTC. Its protein is CASSLASYYEQYF.

This clone came up once. The genes are TRBV28 and TRBJ1-2, with D perhaps TRBD1 (6 bases). V was pared by 7 bases and J by 8 bases, with 20 bases between. Per the germline V gene, CDR1 is MDHEN and CDR2 is SYDVKM. The length of the CDR3 is 14 residues. The CDR3 loop reads CASTPTGGAKGYTF. CDR3 in DNA: TGTGCCAGCACTCCCACGGGGGGGGCGAAGGGCTACACCTTC.

This clone has just one count. The chain links TRBV6-5 to TRBJ1-3, with D possibly being TRBD1 (6 bases). This CDR3 spans 13 amino acids. Germline CDR1 MNHEY, CDR2 SVGAGI. Deletions cut 6 bases from V and 5 bases from J, with 11 bases between. Here the CDR3 reads CASRIQGRNTIYF. The DNA of the CDR3 is TGTGCCAGCAGAATACAGGGAAGAAACACCATATATTTT.

The chain links TRBV3-1 (or the pseudogene TRBV3-2) to TRBJ1-5; 9 nucleotides line up with TRBD1. CDR3 length equals 15 residues. Germline V gene lookup returns CDR1 LGHDT and CDR2 YNNKEL (reference sequence). The V gene end was trimmed by 4 bases and the J gene end by 5 bases; junction bases not matched to a gene: 6. As DNA, the CDR3 is TGTGCCAGCAGCCTCCGGGACAGGGTGGATCAGCCCCAGCATTTT. Amino acid sequence: CASSLRDRVDQPQHF.